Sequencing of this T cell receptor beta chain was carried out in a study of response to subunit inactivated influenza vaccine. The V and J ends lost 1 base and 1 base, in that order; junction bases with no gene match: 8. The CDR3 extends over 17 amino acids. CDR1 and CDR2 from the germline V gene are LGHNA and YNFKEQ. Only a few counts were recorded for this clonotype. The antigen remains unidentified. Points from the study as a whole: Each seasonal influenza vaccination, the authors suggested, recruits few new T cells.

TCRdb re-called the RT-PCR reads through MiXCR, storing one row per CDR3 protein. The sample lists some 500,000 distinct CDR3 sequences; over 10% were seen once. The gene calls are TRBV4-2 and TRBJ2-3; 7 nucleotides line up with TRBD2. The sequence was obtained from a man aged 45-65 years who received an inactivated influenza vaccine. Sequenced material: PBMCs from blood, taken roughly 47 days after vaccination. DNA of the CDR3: TGTGCCAGCAGCCAAGGATCGCGGGGGTCAGGCACAGATACGCAGTATTTT. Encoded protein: CASSQGSRGSGTDTQYF.